The 2 T cell receptor beta chains below come from one sample, sequenced in a study of human T cells and chemical hapten exposure. Described time point: pre-sensitization, week 0. The sample's treatment: therapeutic diphenylcyclopropenone sensitization with weekly scalp DPC. TCRdb processed the RACE reads anew with MiXCR; each CDR3 protein has one entry. The sample has about 40,000 distinct CDR3 sequences; 10% are singletons. The sequences come from whole blood, collected in connection with sensitization to the hapten diphenylcyclopropenone (DPC). The receptors here all came from a man aged 30 to 39 with alopecia areata. Some clones in this sample may be carry-over from other donors' samples.

The rearrangement joins TRBV20-1 to TRBJ2-7, with 9 bases that match TRBD1. Trimming removed 5 bases from V and 6 bases from J; junction bases left unmatched: 2. CDR1 and CDR2 from the germline V gene are DFQATT and SNEGSKA (reference sequence). This CDR3 is built from 11 residues. CDR3 amino acids: CSAGTGSEQYV. The CDR3 DNA sequence: TGCAGTGCTGGGACAGGGTCCGAGCAGTACGTC.

This clonotype was seen at least ten times. The rearrangement uses TRBV14 and TRBJ2-3; the D gene could be TRBD1 or TRBD2 (5 bases each). The CDR3 has 16 amino acids. Germline loops: CDR1 SGHDN, CDR2 FVKESK. Trimming removed 3 bases from V and 3 bases from J, with 16 bases in between. The CDR3 here is CASSQAPWGMTDTQYF. CDR3 nucleotide sequence: TGTGCCAGCAGCCAGGCCCCCTGGGGGATGACAGATACGCAGTATTTT. The complete variable domain, with remaining parts taken from reference TRBV14 and TRBJ2-3, reads EAGVTQFPSHSVIEKGQTVTLRCDPISGHDNLYWYRRVMGKEIKFLLHFVKESKQDESGMPNNRFLAERTGGTYSTLKVQPAELEDSGVYFCASSQAPWGMTDTQYFGPGTRLTVL.